The T cell receptor (beta chain) under discussion was sequenced for a study of blood T cell repertoires in COVID-19. On the study more broadly: Whether acute or convalescent, the COVID-19 samples came from the United States, Italy and Spain.

The CDR3 is 16 amino acids. V lost 1 base, J lost 4 bases, and 16 bases lay in between. The germline V gene encodes CDR1 SGHAT and CDR2 FQDESV (reference sequence). TCRdb keeps only in-frame clones here, not all; method: immunoSEQ multiplex PCR. Of around 310,000 clones in the sample, nearly 90% were seen once. Patients in Seattle were enrolled during active infection, then followed longitudinally. Sample: peripheral blood. The receptor comes from a woman aged 40 to 50 with COVID-19, enrolled during active disease. The J gene is TRBJ2-5, the V gene TRBV11-1; D is perhaps TRBD2 (5 bases). The chain's CDR3 is CASSLGGSREAETQYF. The CDR3 nucleotides are TGTGCCAGCAGCTTAGGAGGGAGCCGCGAGGCAGAGACCCAGTACTTC.